This TCR beta chain was sequenced in a study of OX40 agonist ivuxolimab in advanced cancers. About the study as a whole: The costimulatory receptor OX40 (CD134) was targeted by ivuxolimab, a fully human IgG2 agonistic monoclonal antibody. The monotherapy dose-escalation portion (N of about 47 patients) of the phase I ivuxolimab trial is reported in the paper. Partial responses were achieved by three dose-escalation patients, of whom one had hepatocellular carcinoma and two had cutaneous melanoma. Intravenous ivuxolimab was administered to patients every 2 weeks at six dose levels: 0.01, 0.1, 0.3, 1.5, 3 and 10 mg/kg. Of the approximately 54 patients in dose escalation, some 20 had hepatocellular carcinoma, about 15 had melanoma, 9 had renal cell carcinoma and 9 had head and neck cancer. Prior anti-PD-1, anti-PD-L1 or anti-CTLA-4 therapy was permitted, and checkpoint inhibitors had been received by 40% to 50% of dose-escalation patients. In the dose-escalation cohort, 82.7% of patients were male, and the mean age was roughly 60 years, with a range of about 20 to 90. The point of sequencing TCRbeta in the periphery was to test whether ivuxolimab changed TCR sequence diversity and drove clonal T-cell expansion. What the work shows at the level of the full study, not this receptor alone: Low levels of normalized T-cell clonal expansion were also seen in some nonresponding patients. At doses of 0.1 to 3.0 mg/kg, clonal expansion of both CD4+ and CD8+ T cells in blood was seen between baseline and week 6. Which antigens the clonally expanded peripheral T cells were specific for was not determined. After ivuxolimab, CD8+ T cells had more expanded clones than CD4+ T cells on average. Partial responders in the 0.1-3.0 mg/kg groups had among the lowest normalized peripheral clonal expansion, especially among CD8+ T cells.

Patients with a history of autoimmune disease or receiving systemic immunosuppression were excluded from the trial. Peripheral blood for TCR sequencing was collected from all dose cohorts at baseline, on cycle 4 day 1, and on cycle 7 day 1. Samples came from an open-label, multicenter, first-in-human phase I dose-escalation trial of ivuxolimab. The trial enrolled adults with locally advanced or metastatic head and neck squamous cell, hepatocellular, melanoma or renal cell carcinoma. Before TCR sequencing, CD4+ and CD8+ T cells were separately sorted from peripheral blood. For sequencing of the TCRbeta CDR3 region, genomic DNA was extracted from the sorted cells. The immunoSEQ Assay was used to sequence the TCRbeta CDR3 regions. Entries here come from immuneACCESS through TCRdb and include only in-frame sequences with V and J called. Some clones fail to appear in such tables; in the studies checked, an unresolved V gene covers under half of the shortfall, and the cause of the remainder is unknown. A total of around 49,000 clones appear in this sample, 60% to 80% of them only once. The ten largest clones take up 7.9% of the sample.

For this clone: Its antigen is not yet known. No clone much larger than this one lies a single base away; base qualities are absent.

Including cysteine and phenylalanine, the CDR3 has 16 amino acids. CDR3 DNA is the only sequence kept; it has 48 bases, read in frame from the first base. Deletion took 3 bases off V and 5 bases off J, with a span of 20 bases between the germline ends. From the germline V gene, CDR1 is SGHRS and CDR2 is YFSETQ. The TCR originated in an adult with an advanced solid tumor such as melanoma, head and neck, liver or kidney cancer. The chain was built from TRBV5-1 and TRBJ2-5; 6 matching bases give a weak D call of TRBD2. The material sequenced was CD4+ or CD8+ T cells sorted from blood, taken in a trial of the OX40 agonist ivuxolimab. The bases read TGCGCCAGCAGCTCCACCGGGACTTCTGTATTTGAGACCCAGTACTTC. Its protein product is CASSSTGTSVFETQYF.